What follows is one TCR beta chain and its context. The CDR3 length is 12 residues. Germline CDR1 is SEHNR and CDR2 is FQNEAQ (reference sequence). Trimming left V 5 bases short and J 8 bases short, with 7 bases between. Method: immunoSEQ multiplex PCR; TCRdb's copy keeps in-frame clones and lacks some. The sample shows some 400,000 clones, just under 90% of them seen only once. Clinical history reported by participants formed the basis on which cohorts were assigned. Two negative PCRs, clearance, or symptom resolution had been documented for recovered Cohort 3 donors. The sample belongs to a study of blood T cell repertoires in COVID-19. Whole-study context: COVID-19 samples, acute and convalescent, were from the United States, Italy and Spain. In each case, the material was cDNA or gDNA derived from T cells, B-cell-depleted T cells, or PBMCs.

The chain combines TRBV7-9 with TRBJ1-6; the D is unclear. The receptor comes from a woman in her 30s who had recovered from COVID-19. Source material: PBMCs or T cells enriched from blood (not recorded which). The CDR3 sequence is CASSRGDSPLHF. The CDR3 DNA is TGTGCCAGCAGCCGAGGTGATTCACCCCTCCACTTT.